The 25 T cell receptor beta chains below all came from one sample that was sequenced in a study of blood T cell repertoires in COVID-19. Clones were read by immunoSEQ multiplex PCR, and TCRdb kept only the in-frame ones, dropping some. The repertoire holds 250,000 to 300,000 clones, with 75% to 90% as singletons. Sequenced material: peripheral blood. These receptor sequences come from a woman in her 30s with active or convalescent COVID-19.

V and J are TRBV3-1 (or the pseudogene TRBV3-2) and TRBJ2-3; weak D call: TRBD2 (5 bases). V lost 4 bases to trimming and J lost 3 bases, with 17 bases between them. This CDR3 spans 16 amino acids. CDR1 is LGHDT, CDR2 YNNKEL, per germline (reference sequence). CDR3 amino acids: CASSPNRGGLTDTQYF. As DNA, the CDR3 is TGTGCCAGCAGCCCTAATCGTGGCGGGCTAACAGATACGCAGTATTTT.

This rearrangement joins TRBV29-1 to TRBJ1-2; D is unclear. The CDR3 contains 12 residues. Germline lookup yields CDR1 SQVTM and CDR2 ANQGSEA. Trimming stripped 4 bases from V and 5 bases from J, with 11 bases between. Here the CDR3 reads CSVGGDLYGYTF. In DNA form, the CDR3 reads TGCAGCGTTGGAGGTGACCTATATGGCTACACCTTC.

The rearrangement uses TRBV19 and TRBJ2-2; a possible D gene is TRBD2 (7 bases). V was cut by 5 bases and J by 6 bases, with 13 bases left in between. The CDR3 sequence is 14 residues long. Germline V gene data show CDR1 as LNHDA and CDR2 as SQIVND (reference sequence). CDR3 region: CASSLQGGSGELFF. The CDR3 bases are TGTGCCAGTAGTCTACAGGGAGGGTCCGGGGAGCTGTTTTTT.

The rearrangement joins TRBV28 to TRBJ1-1; D might be TRBD1 (5 bases). This CDR3 has 13 residues. V lost 1 base and J lost 8, with 11 bases in between. Germline V gene data show CDR1 as MDHEN and CDR2 as SYDVKM. This CDR3 reads CASSLSAGPEAFF. As DNA, the CDR3 is TGTGCCAGCAGTTTATCGGCGGGACCCGAAGCTTTCTTT.

The chain carries TRBV29-1 and TRBJ2-7; 7 bases align to TRBD1. Germline assignment: CDR1 SQVTM and CDR2 ANQGSEA. V gave up 1 base and J gave up 7 bases; unmatched junction bases: 4. The CDR3 length is 12 residues. CDR3 DNA sequence: TGCAGCGTTGAAGTATACAGGGGAGAGCAGTACTTC. It encodes CSVEVYRGEQYF.

This sequence joins TRBV5-1 and TRBJ1-4; D gene uncertain. This CDR3 is built from 15 residues. Deletions cut 4 bases from V and 4 bases from J, with 14 bases between. The germline V gene encodes CDR1 SGHRS and CDR2 YFSETQ. CDR3 amino acids: CASSLGGRVNEKLFF. CDR3 in DNA: TGCGCCAGCAGCCTTGGAGGGAGGGTTAATGAAAAACTGTTTTTT.

This clone was seen just once. The rearrangement joins TRBV10-3 to TRBJ2-1, with D unclear. CDR1 is ENHRY and CDR2 is SYGVKD in the germline V gene. The CDR3 loop spans 15 amino acids. V lost 8 bases and J 0 bases, leaving 14 bases between the germline ends. The CDR3 DNA sequence: TGTGCCATCGCGGCCGGGTCCGGCTCCTACAATGAGCAGTTCTTC. Translation: CAIAAGSGSYNEQFF.

V is TRBV19 and J is TRBJ1-6; D gene uncertain. The CDR3 consists of 15 residues. V lost 3 bases and J 6 bases, leaving 12 bases between the germline ends. Germline lookup yields CDR1 LNHDA and CDR2 SQIVND (reference sequence). The chain's CDR3 is CASSIAEWSNSPLHF. Here the CDR3 DNA reads TGTGCCAGTAGTATTGCCGAGTGGAGTAATTCACCCCTCCACTTT. Drawing the rest from reference TRBV19 and TRBJ1-6, the complete variable domain is DGGITQSPKYLFRKEGQNVTLSCEQNLNHDAMYWYRQDPGQGLRLIYYSQIVNDFQKGDIAEGYSVSREKKESFPLTVTSAQKNPTAFYLCASSIAEWSNSPLHFGNGTRLTVT.

The chain links TRBV2 to TRBJ2-6; TRBD1 matches at 8 bases. V dropped 6 bases and J dropped 4; count of bases not matched to a gene: 14. This CDR3 has 18 residues. CDR1 and CDR2 (germline): SNHLY, FYNNEI. The CDR3 sequence: CASSPTSRGPSGANVLTF. DNA for the CDR3: TGTGCCAGCAGCCCAACCTCCAGGGGGCCCTCCGGGGCCAACGTCCTGACTTTC.

The chain's CDR3 is CAWGSRTGVPLHF. The CDR3 DNA reads as TGTGCCTGGGGTTCTCGGACAGGGGTACCCCTCCACTTT. The V and J genes are TRBV30 and TRBJ1-6; 9 bases match TRBD1. V lost 5 bases, J lost 12 bases, and 8 bases stayed unmatched. The CDR3 totals 13 residues. The germline V gene encodes CDR1 GTSNPN and CDR2 SVGIG (reference sequence).

The V call is TRBV4-1, the J call TRBJ2-3; TRBD1 matches at 10 bases. CDR3 size: 15 residues. V lost 3 bases to trimming and J lost 4 bases; unmatched junction nucleotides: 4. The germline gives CDR1 MGHRA, CDR2 YSYEKL. This chain's CDR3 is CASSQGQGLSDTQYF. As DNA, the CDR3 is TGCGCCAGCAGCCAGGGACAGGGGTTGTCAGATACGCAGTATTTT.

This chain joins TRBV18 and TRBJ2-2, with D perhaps matching TRBD1 (6 bases). The V and J ends lost 6 bases and 4 bases respectively, with 15 bases between them. This CDR3 spans 15 amino acids. CDR1 is KGHSH, CDR2 LQKENI, per germline. CDR3 nucleotide sequence: TGTGCCAGCTCGCTGAAGACAGGACCCACCGGGGAGCTGTTTTTT. Translation gives CASSLKTGPTGELFF.

The rearrangement uses TRBV10-3 and TRBJ1-2; D is undetermined. CDR1 ENHRY and CDR2 SYGVKD come from the germline V gene. Trimming shortened V by 4 bases and J by 6 bases, and 6 bases separated the two germline ends. This CDR3 has 11 residues. CDR3 in DNA: TGTGCCATCAGTGCCGGGAATGGCTACACCTTC. Translation: CAISAGNGYTF.

The CDR3 bases are TGTGCCAGCAGCTTGTACAGGTATAGCAATCAGCCCCAGCATTTT. This codes for CASSLYRYSNQPQHF. V and J are TRBV7-8 and TRBJ1-5, with D possibly matching TRBD1 (5 bases). Germline CDR1 is SGHVS and CDR2 is FQNEAQ. This CDR3 comprises 15 residues. The V and J ends lost 3 bases and 0 bases respectively, with 9 bases between them.

This chain connects TRBV6-1 to TRBJ2-2, with a possible D match to TRBD2 (5 bases). The CDR3 consists of 17 residues. V dropped 0 bases and J dropped 0 bases, with 11 bases sitting between them. CDR1 is MNHNS and CDR2 is SASEGT in the germline V gene. CDR3 region: CASSEAHDGANTGELFF. The CDR3 DNA follows: TGTGCCAGCAGTGAAGCGCATGACGGGGCGAACACCGGGGAGCTGTTTTTT.

This clone was recorded only once. The chain carries TRBV28 and TRBJ2-1, with 9 positions matching TRBD2. The trim removed 6 bases at V and 2 bases at J, leaving 5 bases unmatched. The CDR3 has 15 amino acids. The V gene's germline CDR1 is MDHEN and CDR2 SYDVKM. The CDR3, as DNA: TGTGCCAGCAGCGAACTAGCGGGTCCCTACAATGAGCAGTTCTTC. Translation: CASSELAGPYNEQFF.

The J gene is TRBJ1-4, the V gene TRBV7-9; D ambiguous. Per germline, CDR1 SEHNR and CDR2 FQNEAQ (reference sequence). The V gene lost 5 bases and the J gene lost 10 bases, with 11 bases spanning the gap. The CDR3 length is 12 residues. The CDR3 DNA follows: TGTGCCAGCAGCACCGAGGGAGGAAAACTGTTTTTT. Amino acid sequence: CASSTEGGKLFF.

There are a few counts of this clone. V usage is TRBV6-1 and J usage is TRBJ1-3, with a possible D match to TRBD1 (6 bases). Germline values: CDR1 MNHNS, CDR2 SASEGT. The germline V and J ends were trimmed by 2 bases and 2 bases, with 13 bases remaining between them. This CDR3 is built from 16 residues. CDR3 nucleotide sequence: TGTGCCAGCAGTGAAACCTTGGCAGGGGCTGGAAACACCATATATTTT. This sequence encodes CASSETLAGAGNTIYF.

This sequence joins TRBV9 and TRBJ2-6; D might be TRBD1 (6 bases). Trimming removed 3 bases at V and 1 base at J, with 14 bases between. Germline CDR1 reads SGDLS; CDR2 reads YYNGEE. The CDR3 is 17 amino acids. CDR3 region: CASSALTGRSGANVLTF. Written as DNA, the CDR3 is TGTGCCAGCAGCGCTCTGACAGGACGTTCTGGGGCCAACGTCCTGACTTTC.

The gene calls are TRBV6-2 or TRBV6-3 and TRBJ2-7, with D possibly TRBD2 on 5 matching bases. This CDR3 has 14 residues. Germline assignment: CDR1 MNHEY and CDR2 SVGEGT. V lost 2 bases to trimming and J lost 0 bases, with 8 bases between them. The chain's CDR3 is CASSYRESSYEQYF. As DNA, the CDR3 is TGTGCCAGCAGTTACAGGGAGAGCTCCTACGAGCAGTACTTC.

V is TRBV5-1 and J is TRBJ1-6, with D perhaps TRBD1 (6 bases). Trimming cost V 4 bases and J 10 bases, with 21 bases left between them. CDR1 and CDR2 (germline): SGHRS, YFSETQ. The CDR3 sequence is 16 residues long. The CDR3, as DNA: TGCGCCAGCAGCCCCAACCCGACAGGCCTCAACTCACCCCTCCACTTT. Translated, it gives CASSPNPTGLNSPLHF.

This chain connects TRBV9 to TRBJ2-1, with TRBD2 matching 10 bases. Germline V gene data show CDR1 as SGDLS and CDR2 as YYNGEE. This CDR3 is built from 14 residues. The V segment lost 2 bases and the J segment 7 bases; nucleotides outside the gene matches: 3. CDR3 protein: CASSVSGGRNEQFF. DNA of the CDR3: TGTGCCAGCAGCGTTAGCGGGGGGAGGAATGAGCAGTTCTTC.

V usage is TRBV9 and J usage is TRBJ2-1; TRBD2 matches at 8 bases. V shed 3 bases and J 2 bases; nucleotides not matched to a gene: 4. The CDR3 runs 15 residues. The germline gives CDR1 SGDLS, CDR2 YYNGEE. CDR3 amino acids: CASSGLATTYNEQFF. CDR3 bases: TGTGCCAGCAGCGGACTAGCGACAACCTACAATGAGCAGTTCTTC.

CDR3 protein: CASSSPGVGSSYNEQFF. The CDR3 nucleotides read TGTGCCAGCAGCTCCCCCGGGGTCGGCAGCTCCTACAATGAGCAGTTCTTC. J is TRBJ2-1 and V is TRBV7-8, with D tentatively TRBD2 (5 bases). The CDR3 is 17 residues long. V was trimmed by 4 bases and J by 0 bases, leaving 16 bases between them. CDR1 and CDR2 from the germline V gene are SGHVS and FQNEAQ.

This clone was recorded once. The CDR3 DNA sequence: TGTGCCAGCAGTTTCGGACTAGCAATAGAGCAGTACTTC. The encoded protein is CASSFGLAIEQYF. V and J are TRBV28 and TRBJ2-7; 8 nucleotides agree with TRBD2. This CDR3 spans 13 amino acids. Germline values: CDR1 MDHEN, CDR2 SYDVKM. With V trimmed by 3 bases and J by 7 bases, 5 bases remained unmatched.